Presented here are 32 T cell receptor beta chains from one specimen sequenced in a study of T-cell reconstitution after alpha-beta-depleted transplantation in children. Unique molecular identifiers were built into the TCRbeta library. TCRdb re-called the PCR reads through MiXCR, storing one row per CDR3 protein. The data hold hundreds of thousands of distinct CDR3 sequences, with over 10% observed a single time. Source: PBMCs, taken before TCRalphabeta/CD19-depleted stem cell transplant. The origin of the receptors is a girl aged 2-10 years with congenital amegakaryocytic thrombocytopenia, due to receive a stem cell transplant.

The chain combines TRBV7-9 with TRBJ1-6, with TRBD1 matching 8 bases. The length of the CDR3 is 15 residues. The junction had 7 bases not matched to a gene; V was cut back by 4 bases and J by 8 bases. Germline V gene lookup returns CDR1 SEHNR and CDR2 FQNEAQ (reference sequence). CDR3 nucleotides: TGTGCCAGCAGCTCGACAGGGGCTCGACATTCACCCCTCCACTTT. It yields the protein CASSSTGARHSPLHF. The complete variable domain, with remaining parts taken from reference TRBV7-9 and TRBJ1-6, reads DTGVSQNPRHKITKRGQNVTFRCDPISEHNRLYWYRQTLGQGPEFLTYFQNEAQLEKSRLLSDRFSAERPKGSFSTLEIQRTEQGDSAMYLCASSSTGARHSPLHFGNGTRLTVT.

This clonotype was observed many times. The CDR3: CASSFYPGHVTYEQYF. Here the CDR3 DNA reads TGTGCCAGCAGTTTTTATCCGGGACATGTCACCTACGAGCAGTACTTC. The genes are TRBV28 and TRBJ2-7, with D perhaps TRBD1 (6 bases). With 3 bases removed from V and 2 bases from J, the gap between germline ends came to 17 bases. The CDR3 is made up of 16 amino acids. Germline assignment: CDR1 MDHEN and CDR2 SYDVKM.

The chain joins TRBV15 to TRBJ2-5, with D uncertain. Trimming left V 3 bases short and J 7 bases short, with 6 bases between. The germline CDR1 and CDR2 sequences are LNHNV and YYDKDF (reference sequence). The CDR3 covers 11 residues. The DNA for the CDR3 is TGTGCCACCAGCAGGAAATGGACCCAGTACTTC. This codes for CATSRKWTQYF.

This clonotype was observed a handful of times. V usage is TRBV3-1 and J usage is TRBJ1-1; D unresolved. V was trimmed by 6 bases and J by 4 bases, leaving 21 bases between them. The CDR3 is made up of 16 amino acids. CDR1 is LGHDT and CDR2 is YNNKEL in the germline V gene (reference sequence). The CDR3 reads CASSHVTDRGTTEAFF. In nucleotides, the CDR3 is TGTGCCAGCAGTCACGTCACAGACCGGGGAACCACTGAAGCTTTCTTT.

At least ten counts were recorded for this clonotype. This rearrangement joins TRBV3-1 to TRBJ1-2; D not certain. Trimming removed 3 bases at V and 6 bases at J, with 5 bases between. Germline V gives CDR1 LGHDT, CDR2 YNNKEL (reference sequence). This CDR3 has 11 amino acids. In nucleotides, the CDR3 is TGTGCCAGCAGCCACTCCCATGGCTACACCTTC. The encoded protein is CASSHSHGYTF.

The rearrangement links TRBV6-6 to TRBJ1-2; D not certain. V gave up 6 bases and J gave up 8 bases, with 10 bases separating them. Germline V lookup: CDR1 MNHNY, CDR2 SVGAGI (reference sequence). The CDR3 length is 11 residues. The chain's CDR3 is CASRVSGGYTF. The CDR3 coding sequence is TGTGCCAGCAGAGTGAGTGGCGGCTACACCTTC.

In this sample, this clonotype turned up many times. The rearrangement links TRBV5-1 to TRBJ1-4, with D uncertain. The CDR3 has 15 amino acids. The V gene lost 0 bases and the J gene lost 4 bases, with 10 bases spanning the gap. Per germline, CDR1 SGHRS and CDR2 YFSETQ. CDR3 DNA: TGCGCCAGCAGCTTGGAGGGCAGCTATAATGAAAAACTGTTTTTT. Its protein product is CASSLEGSYNEKLFF.

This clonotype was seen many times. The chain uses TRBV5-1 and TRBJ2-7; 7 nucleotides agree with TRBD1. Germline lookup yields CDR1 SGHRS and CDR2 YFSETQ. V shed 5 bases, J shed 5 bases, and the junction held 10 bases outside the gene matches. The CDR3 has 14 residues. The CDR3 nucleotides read TGCGCCAGCAGTTTCCCAGGGGGAATGAACGAGCAGTACTTC. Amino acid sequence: CASSFPGGMNEQYF.

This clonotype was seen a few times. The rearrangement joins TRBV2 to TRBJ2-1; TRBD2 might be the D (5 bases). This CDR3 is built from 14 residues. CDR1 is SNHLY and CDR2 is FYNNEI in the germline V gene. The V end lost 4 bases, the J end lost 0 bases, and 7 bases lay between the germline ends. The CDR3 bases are TGTGCCAGCAGTGGGGAGAGCTCCTACAATGAGCAGTTCTTC. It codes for CASSGESSYNEQFF.

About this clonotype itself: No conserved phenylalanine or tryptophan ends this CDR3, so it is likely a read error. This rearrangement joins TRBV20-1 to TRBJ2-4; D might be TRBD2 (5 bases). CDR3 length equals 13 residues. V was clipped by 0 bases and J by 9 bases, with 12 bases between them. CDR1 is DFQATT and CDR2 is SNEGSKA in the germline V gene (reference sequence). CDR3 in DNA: TGCAGTGCTAGAGAGGGTGGGCGGGTCATTCAGTACTAC. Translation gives CSAREGGRVIQYY.

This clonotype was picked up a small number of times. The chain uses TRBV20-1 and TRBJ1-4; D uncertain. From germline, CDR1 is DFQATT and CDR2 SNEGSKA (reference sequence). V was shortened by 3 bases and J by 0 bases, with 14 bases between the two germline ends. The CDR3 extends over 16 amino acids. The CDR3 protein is CSASVVGYATNEKLFF. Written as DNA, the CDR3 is TGCAGTGCTAGTGTCGTAGGATATGCAACTAATGAAAAACTGTTTTTT.

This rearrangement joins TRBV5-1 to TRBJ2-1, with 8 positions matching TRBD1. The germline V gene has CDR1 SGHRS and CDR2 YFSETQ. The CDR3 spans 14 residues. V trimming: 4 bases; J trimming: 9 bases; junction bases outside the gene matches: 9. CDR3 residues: CASSLTTGVAEQFF. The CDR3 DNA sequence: TGCGCCAGCAGCCTGACGACAGGGGTGGCTGAGCAGTTCTTC.

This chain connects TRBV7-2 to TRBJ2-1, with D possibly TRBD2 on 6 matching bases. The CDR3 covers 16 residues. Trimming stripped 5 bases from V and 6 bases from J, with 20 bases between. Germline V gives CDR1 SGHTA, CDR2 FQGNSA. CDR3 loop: CASSLSREFAVNEQFF. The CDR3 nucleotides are TGTGCCAGCAGCCTCAGCCGGGAGTTTGCAGTCAATGAGCAGTTCTTC.

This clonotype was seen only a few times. The CDR3: CSVSSTGGGLPSNQPQHF. CDR3 sequence (DNA): TGCAGTGTAAGTTCGACTGGGGGGGGCCTGCCGAGCAATCAGCCCCAGCATTTT. The chain is built from TRBV20-1 and TRBJ1-5; possible D gene TRBD1, 6 bases. Germline CDR1 and CDR2: DFQATT and SNEGSKA (reference sequence). The germline V and J ends were trimmed by 7 bases and 1 base, with 26 bases remaining between them. The CDR3 covers 18 residues.

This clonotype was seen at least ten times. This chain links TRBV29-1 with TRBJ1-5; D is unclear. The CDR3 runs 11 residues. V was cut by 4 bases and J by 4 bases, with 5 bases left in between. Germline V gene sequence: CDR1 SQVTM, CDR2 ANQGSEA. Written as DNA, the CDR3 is TGCAGCGTTGGCACGAATCAGCCCCAGCATTTT. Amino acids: CSVGTNQPQHF.

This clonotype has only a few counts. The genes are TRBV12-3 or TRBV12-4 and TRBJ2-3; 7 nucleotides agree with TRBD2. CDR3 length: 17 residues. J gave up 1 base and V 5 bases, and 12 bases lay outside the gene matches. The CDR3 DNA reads TGTGCCAGCAGTCCTCAAGTCGGACTAGGGGGCACAGATACGCAGTATTTT. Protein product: CASSPQVGLGGTDTQYF.

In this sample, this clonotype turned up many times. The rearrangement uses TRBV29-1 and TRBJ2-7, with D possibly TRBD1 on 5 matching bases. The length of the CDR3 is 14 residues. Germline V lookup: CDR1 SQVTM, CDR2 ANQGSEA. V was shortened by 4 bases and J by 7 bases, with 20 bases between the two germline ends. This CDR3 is CSVVLGQNPREQYF. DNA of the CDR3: TGCAGCGTTGTCCTAGGACAAAATCCTCGGGAGCAGTACTTC.

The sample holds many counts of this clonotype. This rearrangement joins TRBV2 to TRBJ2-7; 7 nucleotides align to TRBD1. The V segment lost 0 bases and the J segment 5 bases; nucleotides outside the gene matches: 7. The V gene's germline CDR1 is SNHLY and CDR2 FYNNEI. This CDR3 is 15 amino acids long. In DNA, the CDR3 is TGTGCCAGCAGTGAAGCTCGGGACAGAGCCCACGAGCAGTACTTC. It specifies CASSEARDRAHEQYF.

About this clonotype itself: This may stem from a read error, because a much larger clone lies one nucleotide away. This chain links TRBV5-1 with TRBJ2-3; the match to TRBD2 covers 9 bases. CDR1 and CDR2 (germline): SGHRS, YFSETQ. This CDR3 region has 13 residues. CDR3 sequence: CASKREVTDTQFF. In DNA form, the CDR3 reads TGCGCCAGCAAGCGGGAGGTCACAGATACGCAGTTTTTT.

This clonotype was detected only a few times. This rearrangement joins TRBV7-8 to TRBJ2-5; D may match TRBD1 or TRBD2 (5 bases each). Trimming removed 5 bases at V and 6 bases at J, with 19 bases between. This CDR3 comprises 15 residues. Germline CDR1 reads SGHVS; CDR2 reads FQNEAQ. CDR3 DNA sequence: TGTGCCAGCAGCCTCAGCGAGGGGTTTAGGCAGACCCAGTACTTC. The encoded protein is CASSLSEGFRQTQYF.

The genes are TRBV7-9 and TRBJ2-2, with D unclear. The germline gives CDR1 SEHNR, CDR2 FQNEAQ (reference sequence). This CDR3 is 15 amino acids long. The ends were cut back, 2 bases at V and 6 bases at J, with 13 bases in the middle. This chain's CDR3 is CASSLNVGPPGELFF. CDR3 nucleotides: TGTGCCAGCAGCTTAAACGTGGGTCCTCCCGGGGAGCTGTTTTTT.

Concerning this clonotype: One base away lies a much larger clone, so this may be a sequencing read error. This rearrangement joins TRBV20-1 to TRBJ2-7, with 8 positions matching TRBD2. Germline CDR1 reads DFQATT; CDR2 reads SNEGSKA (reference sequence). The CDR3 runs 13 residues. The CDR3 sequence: CSLNSGIPYEQYF. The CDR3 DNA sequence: TGCAGCCTTAATAGCGGGATCCCCTACGAGCAGTACTTC.

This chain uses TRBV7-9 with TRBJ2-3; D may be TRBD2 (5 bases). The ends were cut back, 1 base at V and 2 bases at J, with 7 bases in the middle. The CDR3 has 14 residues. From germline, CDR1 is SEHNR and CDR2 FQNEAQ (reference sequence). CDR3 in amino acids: CASSLGEYTDTQYF. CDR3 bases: TGTGCCAGCAGCTTAGGGGAGTACACAGATACGCAGTATTTT.

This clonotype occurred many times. The CDR3 protein is CASRRGGLLRAEQYF. CDR3 bases: TGTGCCAGCAGACGGGGTGGGTTACTTCGTGCGGAGCAGTACTTC. The rearrangement joins TRBV6-1 to TRBJ2-7, with D perhaps TRBD2 (5 bases). Per germline, CDR1 MNHNS and CDR2 SASEGT. The CDR3 length is 15 residues. V shed 6 bases and J shed 7 bases, with 22 bases lying between them.

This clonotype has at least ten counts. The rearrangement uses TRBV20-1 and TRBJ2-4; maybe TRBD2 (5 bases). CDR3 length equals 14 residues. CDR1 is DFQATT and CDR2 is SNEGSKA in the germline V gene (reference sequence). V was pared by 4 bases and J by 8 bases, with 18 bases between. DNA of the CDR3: TGCAGTGCTACAACCCTCGGACTCATGGACATTCAGTACTTC. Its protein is CSATTLGLMDIQYF.

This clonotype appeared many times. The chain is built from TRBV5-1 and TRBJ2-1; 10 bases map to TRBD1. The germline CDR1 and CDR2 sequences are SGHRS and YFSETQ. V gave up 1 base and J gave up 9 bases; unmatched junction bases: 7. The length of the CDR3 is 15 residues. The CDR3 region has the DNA TGCGCCAGCAGCTTGCCTACCGGGACAGGGGTTGAGCAGTTCTTC. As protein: CASSLPTGTGVEQFF.

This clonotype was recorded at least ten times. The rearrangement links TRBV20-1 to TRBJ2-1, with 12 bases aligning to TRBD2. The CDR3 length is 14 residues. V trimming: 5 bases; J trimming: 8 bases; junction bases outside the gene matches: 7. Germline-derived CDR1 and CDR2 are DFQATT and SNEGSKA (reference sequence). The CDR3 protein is CSALAGGPRDEQFF. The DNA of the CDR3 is TGCAGTGCTCTAGCGGGAGGGCCTAGGGATGAGCAGTTCTTC.

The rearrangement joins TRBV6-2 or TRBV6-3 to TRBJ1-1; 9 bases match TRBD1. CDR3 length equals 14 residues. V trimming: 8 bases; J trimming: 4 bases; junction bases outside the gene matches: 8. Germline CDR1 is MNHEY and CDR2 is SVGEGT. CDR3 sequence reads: CASGEQGAGTEAFF. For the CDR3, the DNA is TGTGCCAGCGGGGAACAGGGGGCAGGCACTGAAGCTTTCTTT.

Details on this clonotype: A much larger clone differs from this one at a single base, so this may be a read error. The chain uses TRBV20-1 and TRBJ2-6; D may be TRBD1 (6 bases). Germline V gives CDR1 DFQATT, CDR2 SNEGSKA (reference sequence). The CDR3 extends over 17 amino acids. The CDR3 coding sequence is TGCTGTGCTAGAGGGGGTTTTGTTGGCTCTGGGGCCAACGTCCTGACTTTC. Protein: CCARGGFVGSGANVLTF.

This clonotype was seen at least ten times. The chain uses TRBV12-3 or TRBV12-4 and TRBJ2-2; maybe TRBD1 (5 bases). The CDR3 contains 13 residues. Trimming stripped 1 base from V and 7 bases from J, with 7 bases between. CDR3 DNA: TGTGCCAGCAGTTTAGAGGGGATCGGGGAGCTGTTTTTT. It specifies CASSLEGIGELFF.

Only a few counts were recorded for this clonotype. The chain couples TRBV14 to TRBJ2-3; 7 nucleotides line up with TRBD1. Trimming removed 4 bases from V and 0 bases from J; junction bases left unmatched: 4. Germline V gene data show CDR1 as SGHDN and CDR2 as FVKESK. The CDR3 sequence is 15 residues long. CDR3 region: CASSPGQASTDTQYF. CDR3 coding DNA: TGTGCCAGCAGCCCTGGACAGGCTAGCACAGATACGCAGTATTTT.

For the CDR3, the DNA is TGTGCCAGCAGCTCGATAGCGGGTGCTTCCTACGAGCAGTACTTC. Translating it yields CASSSIAGASYEQYF. This chain joins TRBV5-6 and TRBJ2-7; 7 positions agree with TRBD2. This CDR3 region has 15 residues. V lost 3 bases and J lost 1; bases outside the gene matches: 7. Per the germline V gene, CDR1 is SGHDT and CDR2 is YYEEEE. The variable domain in full, with the rest retrieved from reference TRBV5-6 and TRBJ2-7, is DAGVTQSPTHLIKTRGQQVTLRCSPKSGHDTVSWYQQALGQGPQFIFQYYEEEERQRGNFPDRFSGHQFPNYSSELNVNALLLGDSALYLCASSSIAGASYEQYFGPGTRLTVT.